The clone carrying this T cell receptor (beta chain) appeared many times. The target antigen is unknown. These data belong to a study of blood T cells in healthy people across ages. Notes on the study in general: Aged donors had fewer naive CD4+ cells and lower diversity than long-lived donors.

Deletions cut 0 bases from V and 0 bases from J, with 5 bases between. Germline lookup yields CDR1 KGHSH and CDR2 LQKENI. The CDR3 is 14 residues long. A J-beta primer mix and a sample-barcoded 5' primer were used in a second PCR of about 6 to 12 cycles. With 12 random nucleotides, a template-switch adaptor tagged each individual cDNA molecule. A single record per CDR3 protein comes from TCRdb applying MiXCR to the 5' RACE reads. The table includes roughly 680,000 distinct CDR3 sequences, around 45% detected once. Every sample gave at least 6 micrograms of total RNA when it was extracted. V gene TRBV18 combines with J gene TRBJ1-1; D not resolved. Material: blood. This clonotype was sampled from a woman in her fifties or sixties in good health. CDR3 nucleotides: TGTGCCAGCTCACCACCGCGGGTGAACACTGAAGCTTTCTTT. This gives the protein CASSPPRVNTEAFF.